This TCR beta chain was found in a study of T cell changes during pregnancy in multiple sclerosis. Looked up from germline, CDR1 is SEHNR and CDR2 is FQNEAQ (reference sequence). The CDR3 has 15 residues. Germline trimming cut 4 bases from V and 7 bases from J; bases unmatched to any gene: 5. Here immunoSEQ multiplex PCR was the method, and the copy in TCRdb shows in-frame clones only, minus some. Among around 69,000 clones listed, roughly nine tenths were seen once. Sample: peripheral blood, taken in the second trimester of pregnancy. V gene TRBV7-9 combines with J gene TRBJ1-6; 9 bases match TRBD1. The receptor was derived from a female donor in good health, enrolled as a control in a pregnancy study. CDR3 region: CASSSGGTGNSPLHF. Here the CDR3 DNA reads TGTGCCAGCAGCTCAGGAGGGACAGGGAATTCACCCCTCCACTTT. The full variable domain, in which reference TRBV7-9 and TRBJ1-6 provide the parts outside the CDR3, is DTGVSQNPRHKITKRGQNVTFRCDPISEHNRLYWYRQTLGQGPEFLTYFQNEAQLEKSRLLSDRFSAERPKGSFSTLEIQRTEQGDSAMYLCASSSGGTGNSPLHFGNGTRLTVT.